The following is a T cell receptor beta chain sequence with its context. Its antigen remains unidentified. This entry is derived from a study of long-term antiretroviral therapy in people with HIV. Findings and caveats of the study: Diversity remained lower than transplant donor controls, even though it increased after ART. The study found narrower CDR3 length ranges in HIV repertoires than in controls.

This CDR3 comprises 15 residues. The germline CDR1 and CDR2 sequences are SGDLS and YYNGEE. V lost 0 bases and J lost 5; bases outside the gene matches: 2. Donors needed at least one pre-ART PBMC sample plus at least two post-ART samples. Sequencing used immunoSEQ v3.0 at survey level. The protocol was immunoSEQ multiplex PCR, while the TCRdb copy is restricted to in-frame clones and leaves out a portion. The profile shows under 30,000 clones, 80% of them singletons. The genes are TRBV9 and TRBJ2-5; TRBD2 aligns across 12 bases. The specimen was unsorted PBMCs, collected 0.3 years after starting antiretroviral therapy. This receptor was identified in a man aged 40-49 years with HIV. CDR3 sequence (DNA): TGTGCCAGCAGCGTAGGACTAGCGGGAGTGGAGACCCAGTACTTC. This gives the protein CASSVGLAGVETQYF. The whole variable domain, remainder taken from reference TRBV9 and TRBJ2-5, is DSGVTQTPKHLITATGQRVTLRCSPRSGDLSVYWYQQSLDQGLQFLIQYYNGEERAKGNILERFSAQQFPDLHSELNLSSLELGDSALYFCASSVGLAGVETQYFGPGTRLLVL.